The rows below give T cell receptor beta chains drawn from one sample of a study of identical twins. TCRdb reprocessed the 5' RACE reads with MiXCR, giving one entry per CDR3 protein. The data hold 450,000 or so distinct CDR3 sequences, with 12% to 15% observed a single time. These data were also reused for a study on yellow fever vaccine responses in identical twins.

Sequences were obtained from CD4+ T cells sorted from blood. These receptors all come from a woman between 18 and 30 years old in good health. Both conserved end residues are part of each CDR3. The order of the fields is D gene, clone size, J gene, V gene, CDR3 protein, CDR3 DNA. The D gene is left open where the match is weak. For some rows the clone size is stated as once, few or many, or as a class when expanded; others skip it.

>NA|few|TRBJ1-6|TRBV5-1
CASRQRGFESPLHF
TGCGCCAGCAGGCAACGGGGGTTTGAATCACCCCTCCACTTT
>TRBD1|NA|TRBJ2-2|TRBV2
CASRLEQGANGELFF
TGTGCCAGCAGGCTTGAACAGGGGGCTAACGGGGAGCTGTTTTTT
>TRBD1|few|TRBJ2-5|TRBV15
CATSSHRGTYQETQYF
TGTGCCACCAGCAGCCACAGGGGGACCTATCAAGAGACCCAGTACTTC
>TRBD1|NA|TRBJ1-2|TRBV4-3
CASSHTPGQGALAYGYTF
TGCGCCAGCAGCCACACGCCGGGACAGGGGGCGCTAGCCTATGGCTACACCTTC
>TRBD2|many|TRBJ2-1|TRBV11-2
CASSASGSYNEQFF
TGTGCCAGCAGCGCGAGCGGGAGCTACAATGAGCAGTTCTTC
>NA|many|TRBJ2-5|TRBV7-2
CASSLDYQETQYF
TGTGCCAGCAGCTTAGACTACCAAGAGACCCAGTACTTC
>TRBD2|few|TRBJ2-7|TRBV20-1
CSARRGLGGYEQYF
TGCAGTGCTAGAAGAGGACTGGGAGGGTACGAGCAGTACTTC
>NA|NA|TRBJ2-5|TRBV11-1
CASSLWGSAETQYF
TGTGCCAGCAGCTTATGGGGGTCGGCAGAGACCCAGTACTTC
>NA|NA|TRBJ1-6|TRBV2
CASYLQQINSPLHF
TGTGCCAGCTATCTCCAGCAGATTAATTCACCCCTCCACTTT
>NA|once|TRBJ2-1|TRBV11-1
CASSRLAGPPNEQFF
TGTGCCAGCAGCCGACTCGCCGGCCCCCCAAATGAGCAGTTCTTC
>NA|few|TRBJ2-6|TRBV6-2/TRBV6-3
CASSYLFGSGANVLTF
TGTGCCAGCAGTTACCTCTTCGGCTCTGGGGCCAACGTCCTGACTTTC
>TRBD2|NA|TRBJ2-1|TRBV15
CATSRVLAGTSGKYNEQSF
TGTGCCACCAGCAGAGTCTTAGCTGGGACTAGCGGGAAGTACAATGAGCAGTCCTTC
>TRBD1|NA|TRBJ1-5|TRBV15
CATSDPGQRGNQPQHF
TGTGCCACCAGCGACCCGGGACAGAGGGGCAATCAGCCCCAGCATTTT
>NA|few|TRBJ1-5|TRBV30
CAWSVGLGNQPQHF
TGTGCCTGGAGTGTGGGGTTAGGCAATCAGCCCCAGCATTTT
>NA|few|TRBJ1-6|TRBV7-8
CASSLAPVTGRSYNSPLHF
TGTGCCAGCAGCTTAGCGCCCGTAACAGGGCGATCCTATAATTCACCCCTCCACTTT
>TRBD2|NA|TRBJ2-3|TRBV12-3/TRBV12-4
CASSSLAGSITDTQYF
TGTGCCAGCAGTTCTCTAGCGGGATCGATTACAGATACGCAGTATTTT
>TRBD1|NA|TRBJ2-7|TRBV11-2
CASSMQPGQGSEQYF
TGTGCCAGCAGCATGCAGCCGGGACAGGGTTCCGAGCAGTACTTC
>NA|few|TRBJ1-1|TRBV7-9
CASSLRAGGMNTEAFF
TGTGCCAGCAGCTTAAGGGCTGGAGGTATGAACACTGAAGCTTTCTTT
>NA|few|TRBJ2-7|TRBV10-3
CAIKSSYEQYF
TGTGCCATCAAGAGCTCCTACGAGCAGTACTTC
>NA|few|TRBJ1-2|TRBV7-8
CASSLSAGANYGYTF
TGTGCCAGCAGCTTATCTGCAGGAGCTAACTATGGCTACACCTTC
>TRBD2|NA|TRBJ2-1|TRBV6-1
CASGTSGRANEQFF
TGTGCCAGCGGGACCAGCGGGAGGGCCAATGAGCAGTTCTTC
>TRBD2|few|TRBJ2-1|TRBV20-1
CSARPSGRAILSNEQFF
TGCAGTGCTAGACCTAGCGGGAGGGCCATTTTGTCGAATGAGCAGTTCTTC
>NA|many|TRBJ2-7|TRBV3-1
CASSLIAYEQYF
TGTGCCAGCAGCCTTATTGCCTACGAGCAGTACTTC
>NA|few|TRBJ2-7|TRBV5-1
CASSLGTIGYEQYF
TGCGCCAGCAGCTTGGGGACGATTGGCTACGAGCAGTACTTC
>TRBD1|NA|TRBJ1-4|TRBV28
CASSELGQHNEKLFF
TGTGCCAGCAGTGAACTGGGACAGCACAATGAAAAACTGTTTTTT
>NA|few|TRBJ1-5|TRBV28
CASSTPGSPQHF
TGTGCCAGCAGTACCCCGGGGTCACCCCAGCATTTT
>NA|many|TRBJ2-3|TRBV7-9
CASSQKGGYTQYF
TGTGCCAGCAGTCAAAAGGGGGGCTATACGCAGTATTTT
>TRBD1|NA|TRBJ2-3|TRBV6-1
CASSEAHGRGQGATQYF
TGTGCCAGCAGTGAAGCGCACGGTCGGGGACAGGGGGCTACGCAGTATTTT
>TRBD2|NA|TRBJ2-5|TRBV12-3/TRBV12-4
CASSLLAGEVETQYF
TGTGCCAGCAGCCTCCTTGCGGGAGAGGTGGAGACCCAGTACTTC
>TRBD2|few|TRBJ2-1|TRBV28
CASSSGGRGDEQFF
TGTGCCAGCAGTTCTGGCGGGAGGGGTGATGAGCAGTTCTTC
>TRBD1|few|TRBJ1-2|TRBV20-1
CSARSDRDYGYTF
TGCAGTGCTAGGTCCGACAGGGACTATGGCTACACCTTC
>NA|few|TRBJ2-1|TRBV6-5
CANVIPGRTNNEQFF
TGTGCCAACGTTATACCGGGACGGACAAACAATGAGCAGTTCTTC
>NA|few|TRBJ1-5|TRBV7-9
CASSLAGRFDGNQPQHF
TGTGCCAGCAGCTTAGCGGGCAGGTTTGACGGCAATCAGCCCCAGCATTTT
>NA|NA|TRBJ2-3|TRBV29-1
CSVVDTGFTDTQYF
TGCAGCGTTGTGGACACAGGATTCACAGATACGCAGTATTTT
>NA|NA|TRBJ2-3|TRBV6-1
CASRLKLGPIGDTQYF
TGTGCCAGCAGGCTAAAACTGGGACCTATTGGAGATACGCAGTATTTT
>NA|few|TRBJ1-2|TRBV6-5
CASSYSGQHYGYTF
TGTGCCAGCAGTTACTCCGGACAGCACTATGGCTACACCTTC
>TRBD1|many|TRBJ2-7|TRBV27
CASGPQGVSSEQYF
TGTGCCAGCGGACCCCAGGGGGTTTCCTCCGAGCAGTACTTC
>NA|few|TRBJ1-6|TRBV7-3
CASSLKDSPNSPLHF
TGTGCCAGCAGCTTAAAGGACAGCCCAAATTCACCCCTCCACTTT
>TRBD2|few|TRBJ2-1|TRBV7-2
CASSSGLGPYNEQFF
TGTGCCAGCAGCTCCGGACTAGGTCCCTACAATGAGCAGTTCTTC
>TRBD1|NA|TRBJ2-7|TRBV3-1
CASRQGTGGGEQYF
TGTGCCAGCAGGCAGGGGACAGGGGGCGGCGAGCAGTACTTC
>NA|few|TRBJ2-1|TRBV29-1
CSAKGLMSSYNEQFF
TGCAGCGCCAAGGGACTCATGAGCTCCTACAATGAGCAGTTCTTC
>TRBD2|NA|TRBJ2-1|TRBV20-1
CSARDLPGGGNNEQFF
TGCAGTGCTAGAGATCTGCCGGGGGGGGGAAACAATGAGCAGTTCTTC
>TRBD1|NA|TRBJ2-7|TRBV2
CASGGTGGYEQYF
TGTGCCAGTGGGGGGACAGGGGGCTACGAGCAGTACTTC
>NA|few|TRBJ2-5|TRBV19
CASSPVFGGGQETQYF
TGTGCCAGTAGCCCAGTCTTCGGTGGTGGCCAAGAGACCCAGTACTTC
>NA|many|TRBJ2-3|TRBV12-3/TRBV12-4
CASSFRSTDTQYF
TGTGCCAGCAGTTTCCGTAGCACAGATACGCAGTATTTT
>NA|NA|TRBJ2-1|TRBV24-1
CATSDFQGGEQFF
TGTGCCACCAGTGATTTCCAGGGTGGCGAGCAGTTCTTC
>NA|few|TRBJ2-7|TRBV5-1
CASSLERGKSYEQYF
TGCGCCAGCAGCTTGGAGCGTGGGAAATCCTACGAGCAGTACTTC
>NA|NA|TRBJ2-7|TRBV7-9
CASSLTATGAYEQYF
TGTGCCAGCAGCTTGACAGCAACGGGGGCCTACGAGCAGTACTTC
>TRBD2|NA|TRBJ2-3|TRBV5-6
CASSLDVAGGPDTQYF
TGTGCCAGCAGCTTGGATGTAGCGGGAGGGCCAGATACGCAGTATTTT
>NA|NA|TRBJ2-3|TRBV20-1
CSASYLTGHTQYF
TGCAGTGCTAGTTACCTAACAGGCCATACGCAGTATTTT
>TRBD2|many|TRBJ2-7|TRBV5-1
CASSLMTSGSYEQYF
TGCGCCAGCAGCCTGATGACTAGCGGGAGTTACGAGCAGTACTTC
>TRBD2|NA|TRBJ2-7|TRBV3-1
CASSHGSGVYEQYF
TGTGCCAGCAGCCATGGTAGCGGGGTATACGAGCAGTACTTC
>NA|NA|TRBJ2-5|TRBV24-1
CATSKAEGALTETQYF
TGTGCCACCAGTAAAGCGGAGGGGGCGTTAACGGAGACCCAGTACTTC